What follows are 21 T cell receptor beta chains derived from one specimen sequenced in a study of blood T cells in healthy people across ages. Using a J-beta primer mix together with a sample-barcoded 5' primer, a second PCR was run for about 6 to 12 cycles. From the 5' RACE reads, TCRdb called clonotypes with MiXCR, one entry per CDR3 protein. The table lists more than 600,000 distinct CDR3 sequences, around 25% of them singletons. This same sample was also taken into another study, of T cells of mothers and their children.

Sequenced: blood. The receptors originated from a boy between 10 and 17 years old in good health.

This clonotype was picked up many times. This chain joins TRBV7-9 and TRBJ2-5; possibly TRBD2 for D (6 bases). The CDR3 runs 15 residues. V shed 3 bases and J shed 5 bases, with 16 bases lying between them. The germline V gene encodes CDR1 SEHNR and CDR2 FQNEAQ (reference sequence). In DNA, the CDR3 is TGTGCCAGCAGCTTGGAGGGCAGGGAAGTTGAGACCCAGTACTTC. Translating it yields CASSLEGREVETQYF. Looking up the rest from reference TRBV7-9 and TRBJ2-5 gives the full variable domain: DTGVSQNPRHKITKRGQNVTFRCDPISEHNRLYWYRQTLGQGPEFLTYFQNEAQLEKSRLLSDRFSAERPKGSFSTLEIQRTEQGDSAMYLCASSLEGREVETQYFGPGTRLLVL.

The rearrangement uses TRBV4-3 and TRBJ1-2, with TRBD1 identical over 8 bases. CDR1 is LGHNA, CDR2 YSLEER, per germline. V was pared by 0 bases and J by 8 bases, with 14 bases of the junction left unmatched. This CDR3 is built from 17 residues. In nucleotides, the CDR3 is TGCGCCAGCAGCCAAGATCTTGGGACAGGTCAGGAGGGCGGCTACACCTTC. Amino acid sequence: CASSQDLGTGQEGGYTF.

The rearrangement joins TRBV3-1 to TRBJ1-2; D unresolved. The ends were cut back, 0 bases at V and 5 bases at J, with 10 bases in the middle. Germline-derived CDR1 and CDR2 are LGHDT and YNNKEL (reference sequence). The CDR3 runs to 14 residues. The CDR3 DNA follows: TGTGCCAGCAGCCAAGATACAGCGAGTTATGGCTACACCTTC. Protein sequence: CASSQDTASYGYTF.

The genes are TRBV3-1 and TRBJ1-2; TRBD1 matches 7 bases. The CDR3 has 12 amino acids. The junction had 5 bases not matched to a gene; V was cut back by 8 bases and J by 5 bases. Germline CDR1 reads LGHDT; CDR2 reads YNNKEL (reference sequence). The CDR3 spells CASQGGGYGYTF. The CDR3 coding sequence is TGTGCCAGCCAGGGGGGCGGGTATGGCTACACCTTC.

This clonotype has more than one count but fewer than ten. The CDR3 sequence: CATEDGSHSNQPQHF. In DNA, the CDR3 is TGTGCCACCGAGGATGGGTCGCATAGCAATCAGCCCCAGCATTTT. This chain links TRBV24-1 with TRBJ1-5; D is unclear. The germline V gene has CDR1 KGHDR and CDR2 SFDVKD. The germline V and J ends were trimmed by 9 bases and 0 bases, with 14 bases remaining between them. This CDR3 spans 15 amino acids.

This clonotype turned up a few times. This sequence joins TRBV5-1 and TRBJ2-3; 9 bases fit TRBD2. V shed 4 bases, J shed 2 bases, and the junction held 5 bases outside the gene matches. The CDR3 contains 15 residues. The germline V gene has CDR1 SGHRS and CDR2 YFSETQ. In DNA, the CDR3 is TGCGCCAGCAGCCGACGGACTAGCGACACAGATACGCAGTATTTT. Amino acids: CASSRRTSDTDTQYF.

Here the CDR3 DNA reads TGTGCCAGCAGCCTGGGACAGGGGGAGGATGGCTACACCTTC. Its translation: CASSLGQGEDGYTF. The V gene is TRBV7-9, the J gene TRBJ1-2; TRBD1 matches at 11 bases. The CDR3 is 14 amino acids. Losses at the gene ends were 5 bases for V and 6 bases for J; bases not matched to a gene: 5. Germline lookup yields CDR1 SEHNR and CDR2 FQNEAQ (reference sequence).

The rearrangement uses TRBV20-1 and TRBJ1-2, with D possibly TRBD1 on 6 matching bases. Germline V CDR1 and CDR2: DFQATT, SNEGSKA (reference sequence). Deletions cut 0 bases from V and 6 bases from J, with 20 bases between. This CDR3 spans 16 amino acids. The CDR3 DNA reads as TGCAGTGCTAGAGATGATCAGCGCAGGGGTGAAGATGGCTACACCTTC. Translation: CSARDDQRRGEDGYTF.

The V gene is TRBV5-4, the J gene TRBJ2-5, with D perhaps TRBD2 (6 bases). CDR3 length: 14 amino acids. The V end lost 4 bases, the J end lost 2 bases, and 12 bases lay between the germline ends. Germline CDR1 reads SGHNT; CDR2 reads YYREEE (reference sequence). In DNA, the CDR3 is TGTGCCAGCAGCGCACGGACTACTCAAGAGACCCAGTACTTC. Amino acid sequence: CASSARTTQETQYF. The full variable domain, its missing parts supplied by reference TRBV5-4 and TRBJ2-5, is ETGVTQSPTHLIKTRGQQVTLRCSSQSGHNTVSWYQQALGQGPQFIFQYYREEENGRGNFPPRFSGLQFPNYSSELNVNALELDDSALYLCASSARTTQETQYFGPGTRLLVL.

This clonotype was seen a few times. The chain combines TRBV6-6 with TRBJ2-7, with TRBD2 matching over 8 bases. The CDR3 loop spans 13 amino acids. V shed 0 bases and J 6 bases; nucleotides not matched to a gene: 1. CDR1 and CDR2 from the germline V gene are MNHNY and SVGAGI (reference sequence). CDR3 in amino acids: CASSYSGGAEQYF. CDR3 bases: TGTGCCAGCAGTTACTCCGGGGGGGCCGAGCAGTACTTC.

This rearrangement joins TRBV28 to TRBJ1-1; D is perhaps TRBD1 (6 bases). The V gene's germline CDR1 is MDHEN and CDR2 SYDVKM. The V and J ends lost 7 bases and 11 bases respectively, with 20 bases between them. The CDR3 loop spans 13 amino acids. The CDR3 region has the DNA TGTGCCAGCACCCGAGGGGACATCCTTATCGCTTTCTTT. Translating gives CASTRGDILIAFF.

The chain is built from TRBV6-5 and TRBJ1-3; no firm D call. CDR3 length equals 17 residues. CDR1 and CDR2 (germline): MNHEY, SVGAGI. Trimming shortened V by 0 bases and J by 0 bases, and 12 bases separated the two germline ends. This chain's CDR3 is CASSYSLVSLSGNTIYF. The CDR3 coding sequence is TGTGCCAGCAGTTACTCGCTCGTCTCACTCTCTGGAAACACCATATATTTT.

Only a few counts were recorded for this clonotype. The CDR3 nucleotides read TGCAGTGCTTATGACGGACGGAGCCAAGAGACCCAGTACTTC. It yields the protein CSAYDGRSQETQYF. This chain links TRBV20-1 with TRBJ2-5; unclear D gene. This CDR3 comprises 14 residues. Germline CDR1 and CDR2: DFQATT and SNEGSKA (reference sequence). V was shortened by 5 bases and J by 1 base, with 14 bases between the two germline ends.

This rearrangement joins TRBV3-1 to TRBJ2-3; no firm D call. Germline CDR1 is LGHDT and CDR2 is YNNKEL (reference sequence). The CDR3 spans 13 residues. Between the trimmed V and J ends, which lost 2 bases and 2 bases, there was a span of 5 bases. The CDR3 protein is CASSQLNTDTQYF. The DNA of the CDR3 is TGTGCCAGCAGCCAACTAAACACAGATACGCAGTATTTT.

This clonotype was recorded a few times. This chain joins TRBV5-1 and TRBJ2-4, with D possibly being TRBD2 (6 bases). This CDR3 has 15 amino acids. Looked up from germline, CDR1 is SGHRS and CDR2 is YFSETQ. Trimming stripped 0 bases from V and 3 bases from J, with 10 bases between. The CDR3 DNA reads TGCGCCAGCAGCTTGGTCGGGAGTTACAAAAACATTCAGTACTTC. Its translation: CASSLVGSYKNIQYF.

J is TRBJ1-2 and V is TRBV27; D gene ambiguous. Germline assignment: CDR1 MNHEY and CDR2 SMNVEV (reference sequence). The CDR3 totals 14 residues. The V gene lost 3 bases and the J gene lost 2 bases, with 10 bases spanning the gap. For the CDR3, the DNA is TGTGCCAGCAGTTTCAACGGGTTCAACTATGGCTACACCTTC. It is translated as CASSFNGFNYGYTF.

This chain connects TRBV2 to TRBJ2-5; D remains ambiguous. CDR1 is SNHLY and CDR2 is FYNNEI in the germline V gene. This CDR3 is 11 amino acids long. Trimming removed 7 bases from V and 5 bases from J, with 8 bases in between. The chain's CDR3 is CASIRKETQYF. As DNA, the CDR3 is TGTGCCAGCATACGGAAGGAGACCCAGTACTTC.

This clonotype occurred a few times. CDR3 coding DNA: TGTGCCAGCAGTGCCATGGGGGTTGGCAAAAACATTCAGTACTTC. It translates to CASSAMGVGKNIQYF. The chain is built from TRBV28 and TRBJ2-4; D may match TRBD1 or TRBD2 (5 bases each). The V end lost 5 bases, the J end lost 3 bases, and 14 bases lay between the germline ends. Looked up from germline, CDR1 is MDHEN and CDR2 is SYDVKM. The CDR3 has 15 residues.

This clonotype was counted between two and nine times. V is TRBV6-1 and J is TRBJ1-6; D gene unclear. CDR3 length: 11 amino acids. Germline CDR1 and CDR2: MNHNS and SASEGT. With 9 bases removed from V and 8 bases from J, the gap between germline ends came to 8 bases. The CDR3 loop reads CARGLDSPLHF. In DNA, the CDR3 is TGTGCCAGGGGGTTGGATTCACCCCTCCACTTT.

The chain has TRBV6-2 or TRBV6-3 and TRBJ1-5; unclear D gene. The CDR3 extends over 15 amino acids. CDR1 MNHEY and CDR2 SVGEGT come from the germline V gene. V was pared by 6 bases and J by 1 base, with 13 bases between. This CDR3 reads CASSIQSPSNQPQHF. CDR3 bases: TGTGCCAGCAGCATACAGTCTCCGAGCAATCAGCCCCAGCATTTT.

This clonotype was recorded only once. V gene TRBV28 combines with J gene TRBJ1-2; the match to TRBD1 covers 9 bases. Germline V lookup: CDR1 MDHEN, CDR2 SYDVKM. With V trimmed by 5 bases and J by 7 bases, 8 bases remained unmatched. This CDR3 has 14 amino acids. The DNA for the CDR3 is TGTGCCAGCAGTCCCGGGACAGGGACCCGTGGCTACACCTTC. The encoded protein is CASSPGTGTRGYTF.